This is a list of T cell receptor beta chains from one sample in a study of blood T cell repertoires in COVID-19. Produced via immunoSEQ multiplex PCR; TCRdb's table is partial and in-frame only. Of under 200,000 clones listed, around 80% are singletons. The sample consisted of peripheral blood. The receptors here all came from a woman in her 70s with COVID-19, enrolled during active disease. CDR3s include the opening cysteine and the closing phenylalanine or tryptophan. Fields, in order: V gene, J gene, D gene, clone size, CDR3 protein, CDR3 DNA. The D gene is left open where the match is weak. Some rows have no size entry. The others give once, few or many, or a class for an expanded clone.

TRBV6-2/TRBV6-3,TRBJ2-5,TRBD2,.,CASSTPGLAGWETQYF,TGTGCCAGCAGTACCCCCGGACTAGCGGGGTGGGAGACCCAGTACTTC
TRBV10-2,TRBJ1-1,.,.,CASSESPGVGDTEAFF,TGCGCCAGCAGTGAGTCTCCAGGGGTCGGGGACACTGAAGCTTTCTTT
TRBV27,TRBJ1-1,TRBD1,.,CASIADRGNTEAFF,TGTGCCAGCATCGCGGACAGGGGGAACACTGAAGCTTTCTTT
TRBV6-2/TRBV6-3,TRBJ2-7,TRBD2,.,CASSYSTGGPYEQYF,TGTGCCAGCAGTTACTCGACGGGAGGGCCTTACGAGCAGTACTTC
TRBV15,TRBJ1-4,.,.,CATSRDVQINEKLFF,TGTGCCACCAGCAGAGATGTTCAGATTAATGAAAAACTGTTTTTT
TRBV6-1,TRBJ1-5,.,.,CASSEQPGLSNQPQHF,TGTGCCAGCAGTGAACAGCCGGGACTTAGCAATCAGCCCCAGCATTTT
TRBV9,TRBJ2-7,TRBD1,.,CASSVQGTGAYEQYF,TGTGCCAGCAGCGTACAGGGGACAGGTGCCTACGAGCAGTACTTC
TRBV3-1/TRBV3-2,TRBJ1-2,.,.,CASSRGPWTANYGYTF,TGTGCCAGCAGCCGGGGCCCTTGGACAGCTAACTATGGCTACACCTTC
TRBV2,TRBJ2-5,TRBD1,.,CASSNSDRVSQETQYF,TGTGCCAGCAGCAATTCGGACAGGGTTTCCCAAGAGACCCAGTACTTC
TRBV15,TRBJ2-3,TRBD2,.,CATSSRTSGFTDTQYF,TGTGCCACCAGCAGCCGGACTAGCGGGTTCACAGATACGCAGTATTTT
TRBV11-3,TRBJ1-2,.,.,CASSFRHGDGYTF,TGTGCCAGCAGCTTTAGACACGGGGATGGCTACACCTTC
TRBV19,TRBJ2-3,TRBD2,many,CASSISFGRLAGRTDTQYF,TGTGCCAGTAGTATCTCCTTCGGGAGACTAGCGGGACGCACAGATACGCAGTATTTT
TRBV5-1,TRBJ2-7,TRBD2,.,CASRPEGLAGFYEQYF,TGCGCCAGCAGGCCGGAGGGACTAGCGGGTTTCTACGAGCAGTACTTC
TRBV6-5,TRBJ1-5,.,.,CASSNDRFNQPQHF,TGTGCCAGCAGTAACGACAGGTTCAATCAGCCCCAGCATTTT
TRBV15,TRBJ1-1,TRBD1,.,CATSRDIGQGMNTEAFF,TGTGCCACCAGCAGAGATATAGGACAGGGAATGAACACTGAAGCTTTCTTT
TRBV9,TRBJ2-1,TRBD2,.,CASSVVGAGAYNEQFF,TGTGCCAGCAGCGTAGTGGGAGCGGGAGCCTACAATGAGCAGTTCTTC
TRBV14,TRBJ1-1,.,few,CASSGTGRGAFF,TGTGCCAGCAGCGGGACTGGCCGAGGGGCTTTCTTT
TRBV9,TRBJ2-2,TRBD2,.,CASSARLAGRLEGELFF,TGTGCCAGCAGCGCCAGACTAGCGGGTCGCCTCGAGGGGGAGCTGTTTTTT
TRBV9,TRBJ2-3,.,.,CASSTTPSGGTDTQYF,TGTGCCAGCAGCACCACACCGAGCGGAGGCACAGATACGCAGTATTTT
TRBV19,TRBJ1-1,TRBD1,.,CASSVRQGWGTEAFF,TGTGCCAGTAGTGTCCGACAGGGGTGGGGTACTGAAGCTTTCTTT
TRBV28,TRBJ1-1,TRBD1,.,CASIQLAGTGGNTEAFF,TGTGCCAGCATCCAACTTGCCGGGACAGGGGGAAACACTGAAGCTTTCTTT
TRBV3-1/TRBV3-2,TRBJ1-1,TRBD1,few,CASATGTGGRAFF,TGTGCCAGCGCAACCGGGACAGGGGGGCGAGCTTTCTTT
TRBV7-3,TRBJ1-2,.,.,CASSPTGTYGYTF,TGTGCCAGCAGCCCAACAGGGACCTATGGCTACACCTTC
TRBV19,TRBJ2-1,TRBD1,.,CASSVGTGNNNEQFF,TGTGCCAGTAGTGTAGGGACAGGGAACAACAATGAGCAGTTCTTC
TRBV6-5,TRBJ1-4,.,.,CASSFQVNEKLFF,TGTGCCAGCAGTTTCCAGGTTAATGAAAAACTGTTTTTT
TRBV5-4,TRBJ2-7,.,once,CASSLALREQYF,TGTGCCAGCAGCTTGGCCCTACGAGAGCAGTACTTC
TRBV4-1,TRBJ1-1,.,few,CASSLGLWDTEAFF,TGCGCCAGCAGCCTTGGACTCTGGGATACTGAAGCTTTCTTT
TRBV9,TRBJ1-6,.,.,CASSEHQGGGLTLHF,TGTGCCAGCAGCGAACATCAGGGCGGGGGATTGACCCTCCACTTT
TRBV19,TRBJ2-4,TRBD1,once,CATADRVGVAIGAKNIQYF,TGTGCCACCGCCGACAGGGTAGGAGTAGCGATAGGGGCTAAAAACATTCAGTACTTC
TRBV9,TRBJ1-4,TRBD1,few,CASSVGSGGNEKLFF,TGTGCCAGCAGCGTAGGTTCAGGGGGCAATGAAAAACTGTTTTTT
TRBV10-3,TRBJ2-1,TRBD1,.,CARPDREGNEQFF,TGTGCCAGGCCAGACAGGGAAGGGAATGAGCAGTTCTTC
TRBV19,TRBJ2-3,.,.,CASHQALASTDTQYF,TGTGCCAGTCATCAGGCGCTAGCGAGCACAGATACGCAGTATTTT
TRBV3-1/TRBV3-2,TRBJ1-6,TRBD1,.,CASSRITGDASPLHF,TGTGCCAGCAGCCGCATAACAGGGGACGCATCACCCCTCCACTTT
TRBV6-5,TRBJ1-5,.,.,CASRRVGGSNQPQHF,TGTGCCAGCAGGAGGGTCGGGGGTAGCAATCAGCCCCAGCATTTT
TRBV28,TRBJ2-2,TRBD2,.,CASSAAGGITGELFF,TGTGCCAGCAGCGCGGCGGGAGGAATCACCGGGGAGCTGTTTTTT
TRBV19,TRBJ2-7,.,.,CASSIIQGGSYEQYF,TGTGCCAGTAGTATTATTCAGGGGGGATCCTACGAGCAGTACTTC
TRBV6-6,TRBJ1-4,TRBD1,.,CASSRPSDREKLFF,TGTGCCAGCAGTCGACCCTCGGACAGGGAAAAACTGTTTTTT
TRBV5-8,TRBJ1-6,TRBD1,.,CASSTGQGWNSPLHF,TGTGCCAGCAGCACCGGACAGGGGTGGAATTCACCCCTCCACTTT
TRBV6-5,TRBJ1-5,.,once,CASSNRRVNQPQHF,TGTGCCAGCAGTAATAGACGGGTCAATCAGCCCCAGCATTTT
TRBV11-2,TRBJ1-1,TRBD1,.,CASSSDRLATEAFF,TGTGCCAGCAGCTCGGACAGGTTAGCCACTGAAGCTTTCTTT
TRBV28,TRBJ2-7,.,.,CASRPGSFGEQYF,TGTGCCAGCAGGCCCGGGAGCTTCGGGGAGCAGTACTTC
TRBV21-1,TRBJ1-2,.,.,CASSKYREVQDGYTF,TGTGCCAGCAGCAAGTACAGGGAAGTCCAGGATGGCTACACCTTC
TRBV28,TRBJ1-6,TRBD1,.,CASSLTTGHSPLHF,TGTGCCAGCAGTTTGACGACAGGGCATTCACCCCTCCACTTT
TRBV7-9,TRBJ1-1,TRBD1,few,CASSRSPGTGLPGAFF,TGTGCCAGCAGCCGAAGTCCCGGGACAGGTCTGCCCGGAGCTTTCTTT
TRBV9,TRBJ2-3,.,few,CASSVQGGRGTDTQYF,TGTGCCAGCAGCGTACAAGGGGGACGGGGCACAGATACGCAGTATTTT
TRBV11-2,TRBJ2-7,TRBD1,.,CASSLETGGISYEQYF,TGTGCCAGCAGCTTAGAGACAGGGGGGATTTCCTACGAGCAGTACTTC
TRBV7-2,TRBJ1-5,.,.,CASSLEVGQPQHF,TGTGCCAGCAGCTTAGAAGTCGGTCAGCCCCAGCATTTT
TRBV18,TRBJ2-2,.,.,CASSQLLITGELFF,TGTGCCAGCTCACAACTCTTGATCACCGGGGAGCTGTTTTTT
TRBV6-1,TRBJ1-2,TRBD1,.,CASSDGDRISQSANYGYTF,TGTGCCAGCAGTGACGGGGACAGAATATCCCAGTCGGCTAACTATGGCTACACCTTC
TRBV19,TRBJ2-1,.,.,CASREQKTYNEQFF,TGTGCCAGTAGGGAGCAGAAAACCTACAATGAGCAGTTCTTC